This T cell receptor beta chain was captured by sequencing in a study of post-analysis software for immune sequencing data (dated by TCRdb to between 2014 and 2017). For context, the study as a whole: Recorded disease courses included relapsing-remitting, secondary progressive and progressive-relapsing multiple sclerosis, with some patients lacking subtype annotation. Patient repertoires were compared against 11 previously published healthy control repertoires from donors aged roughly 6 to 27 years. A subset of samples was prepared in parallel using single-end sample barcoding, then pooled and co-amplified after Illumina adapter ligation.

Paper-wide results and their limitations: Significantly lower normalized Chao1 diversity was found in multiple sclerosis patients than in controls, suggesting substantial peripheral T-cell clonal expansion. The control group was slightly older than the multiple sclerosis patient group. Direct clustering with F measure showed strong co-clustering of samples prepared in the same batch, prompting a batch-effect correction. Significantly higher frequencies in patients than in controls were found for five or six TRBV segments, including TRBV5-6, TRBV5-1 and TRBV20-1.

The method behind the library was PCR. TCRdb records Illumina HiSeq 2500 as the sequencer. To reduce PCR and sequencing biases, unique molecular identifiers were incorporated into the TCR beta cDNA libraries. Every 1 to 10 million input T cells yielded 500,000 or so cDNA molecules, meaning each molecule approximated one T cell. The same protocol used for the earlier healthy control dataset was applied to prepare and sequence the patient libraries. Samples belonging to the same batch were prepared together, multiplexed and sequenced on a shared HiSeq lane. In the original analysis: MIGEC handled the raw barcoded reads, throwing out single-read molecular identifier groups before consensus assembly and CDR3 extraction. Clonotype tables were post-analysed with VDJtools, and diversity was normalized by down-sampling all datasets to the smallest sample size. Repertoire overlap clustering matched CDR3 amino acid but not nucleotide sequences to correct batch-related cross-sample contamination. TCRdb reprocessing: public reads trimmed at Q25 with fastp, clones called with MiXCR, in-frame beta chains kept. For every CDR3 protein sequence, its rows merge into one entry that carries the most common genes and DNA. TCRdb's processing, not the study's, gives the V and J calls here. In this sample the table shows hundreds of thousands of distinct CDR3 sequences, about 57% of which occur a single time. The ten largest account for approximately 4.5% of the sample.

Concerning this clonotype itself: What this receptor recognizes is not known. Base qualities are not recorded, but no much larger clone differs from it by a single base.

To demonstrate the VDJtools post-analysis software, TCR beta repertoires were profiled from the peripheral blood of roughly 14 young patients with multiple sclerosis. The patients with multiple sclerosis were children and adolescents between about 6 and 16 years of age. The CDR3 measures 14 amino acids from cysteine to phenylalanine. Only the CDR3 portion is preserved as DNA: 42 bases, with reading frame beginning at the first base. Relative to germline, V is 4 bases shorter and J is 4 bases shorter, with 14 bases between their ends. For CDR1 and CDR2, the germline V gene lists SGHTA and FQGNSA. Sequencing was carried out using blood. The receptor's source is a girl under 18 with multiple sclerosis. The chain joins TRBV7-2 to TRBJ2-7, and TRBD2 may be the D gene, going by 6 matching bases. The DNA is as follows: TGTGCCAGCAGCTCGGACTACACAGGTTACGAGCAGTACTTC. Its protein reads: CASSSDYTGYEQYF.